This T cell receptor (beta chain) was retrieved from a study of blood T cell repertoires in COVID-19 (dated by TCRdb to the early 2020s). Notes on the research overall: Samples from collaborators originated in the United States, Italy and Spain and spanned both the acute and convalescent phases of COVID-19. HLA class I and class II types, where available, came from metadata supplied by the sample provider rather than from assay-based typing. The prospective study material was composed of cDNA or gDNA derived from T cells, B-cell-depleted T cells, or PBMCs. Samples came from the ongoing ImmuneRACE study (first 160 participants) plus 1,254 subjects from 6 global collaborators. The dataset comprised deeply sampled blood TCRbeta repertoires from subjects exposed to, actively infected with, or recovered from COVID-19. The repertoires were made available in a free public database intended to serve as a resource for research on the immune response to SARS-CoV-2. The sample metadata nearly always contained a de-identified subject ID, COVID-19 status, age in years and sex. On the study overall, not on this receptor specifically: The amount of clinical and demographic metadata varied by source and participant and was provided uncurated.

TCRbeta CDR3 regions were amplified from genomic DNA by means of the immunoSEQ Assay, a bias-controlled multiplex PCR. Per the original workflow: Nucleated cell counts per sample were estimated from amplification of reference gene primers within the assay. Sequence reads were collapsed and filtered to measure the absolute abundance of every unique TCRbeta CDR3 rearrangement. For each sample, productive Simpson clonality was calculated by taking the square root of Simpson's diversity index across productive rearrangements. The source is immuneACCESS, and TCRdb retained only in-frame sequences with V and J called. Part of the clones is not carried over; for the studies checked, unresolved V genes explain less than half of this, and the remainder is unexplained. V and J calls and clone size are given by that table; D and trimming were obtained from the DNA. A total of fewer than 25,000 clones appear in this sample, about four fifths of them only once. The biggest ten clones account for more than 6.5% of the sample.

Concerning this clone itself: Its antigen remains undetermined. No base qualities exist here, and no much larger clone lies one base off it.

Inclusive of the bounding cysteine and phenylalanine, the CDR3 is 13 residues long. The read is trimmed to its CDR3 DNA, 39 bases read in frame from base 1. Cut back by 3 bases and 9 bases, the V and J ends lie 12 bases apart. The CDR1 and CDR2 encoded by the germline V gene are MRHNA and SNTAGT. Each collaborating institution followed its own protocols to collect whole blood in K2EDTA tubes. Collaborator samples were shipped for TCRbeta analysis as frozen whole blood, isolated PBMCs, or DNA extracted from either sample type. The rearrangement joined TRBV6-4 to TRBJ1-5; a tentative D call is TRBD1 (6 bases match). The clonotype originates from a man in his 70s with acute or convalescent COVID-19. Sequenced: peripheral blood. The bases are TGTGCCAGCAGTGATCAGGGGAGGGGGCCCCAGCATTTT. Its coded protein is CASSDQGRGPQHF.